This record looks at one T cell receptor (beta chain) sequence and its context. The antigen is unknown. It was with a sample-barcoded 5' primer and a J-beta primer mix that a second PCR of roughly 7 to 12 cycles was run. Samples each returned at least 2.5 million CDR3-containing paired-end reads. In TCRdb, the 5' RACE reads were re-called with MiXCR into one record per CDR3 protein. The data hold over 600,000 distinct CDR3 sequences, with roughly two fifths observed a single time. The data belong to a study of blood T cells in healthy people across ages. Donor samples were obtained from healthy Caucasian individuals from Russia, aged roughly 6 to 95. Trimming took off 1 base at V and 0 bases at J, with 18 bases between the two ends. Germline values: CDR1 SGHRS, CDR2 YFSETQ. CDR3 length: 18 amino acids. The study's findings and limits: Observed TCR beta diversity showed a strong correlation with the percentage of naive T cells as measured by flow cytometry.

Sequenced material: blood. The chain links TRBV5-1 to TRBJ2-3; D is unclear. The TCR comes from a man older than 75 in good health. The CDR3 protein is CASSLSRASRTSTDTQYF. The CDR3 bases are TGCGCCAGCAGCTTGTCCCGGGCGTCCCGAACAAGCACAGATACGCAGTATTTT.